The sequence of this T cell receptor beta chain was determined in a study of control samples from healthy donors and cancer patients. V was pared by 5 bases and J by 7 bases, with 17 bases between. CDR3 length: 14 residues. The germline V gene has CDR1 SGHVS and CDR2 FQNEAQ. TCRdb keeps only in-frame clones here, not all; method: immunoSEQ multiplex PCR. The data contain about 54,000 clones, 95% to 97% of them singletons. This TCR derives from a woman under 40 in good health. The chain couples TRBV7-8 to TRBJ2-5; possibly TRBD2 for D (6 bases). Sample: blood. The CDR3 protein is CASSLSSASGTQYF. The CDR3 DNA reads as TGTGCCAGCAGCCTTTCTAGCGCCTCAGGGACCCAGTACTTC.